Each of the 24 T cell receptor beta chains below was sequenced from the same sample in a study of shared clonotypes between healthy human individuals. Libraries were prepared by immunoSEQ multiplex PCR; TCRdb keeps only in-frame clonotypes and omits some of them. This sample yields roughly 500,000 clones, of which about three quarters are seen a single time; 10% to 15% belongs to the top ten. Sequenced sample: PBMCs. The receptor set was obtained from a woman aged 40 to 55 in good health. Some clones in this sample may be carry-over from other donors' samples.

This rearrangement joins TRBV4-2 to TRBJ2-3, with a possible D match to TRBD2 (5 bases). The V end was cut by 1 base, the J end by 0 bases, with 11 bases between. The CDR3 is 16 residues long. Germline CDR1 reads LGHNA; CDR2 reads YNFKEQ. CDR3 in amino acids: CASSQAPGGSTDTQYF. CDR3 nucleotides: TGTGCCAGCAGCCAAGCCCCTGGCGGGAGCACAGATACGCAGTATTTT.

This rearrangement joins TRBV28 to TRBJ1-1, with TRBD1 matching 11 bases. This CDR3 spans 15 amino acids. CDR1 and CDR2 (germline): MDHEN, SYDVKM. With V trimmed by 2 bases and J by 5 bases, 4 bases remained unmatched. Written as DNA, the CDR3 is TGTGCCAGCAGTTTAGGGACAGGGGGGGGTACTGAAGCTTTCTTT. Encoded protein: CASSLGTGGGTEAFF.

Worth noting for this clone: A read error may be the cause here, since a much bigger clone is one base away. This sample includes further DNA sequences coding for the same CDR3. The chain uses TRBV30 and TRBJ1-2; TRBD1 is a possible D gene (5 bases). From germline, CDR1 is GTSNPN and CDR2 SVGIG (reference sequence). Trimming cost V 2 bases and J 11 bases, with 12 bases left between them. The length of the CDR3 is 11 residues. The CDR3 sequence is CAWSRGSGYTF. The CDR3 DNA is TGTGCCTGGAGTAGGGGATCGGGATACACCTTC.

The chain recombines TRBV18 with TRBJ1-1; 9 bases are a match to TRBD1. The germline V gene has CDR1 KGHSH and CDR2 LQKENI. V shed 5 bases and J 11 bases; nucleotides not matched to a gene: 6. The CDR3 length is 12 residues. Here the CDR3 DNA reads TGTGCCAGCTCAGGACCCGACAGGGGGGCTTTCTTT. Amino acids: CASSGPDRGAFF.

The V gene is TRBV29-1, the J gene TRBJ2-3; D not resolved. Germline V gives CDR1 SQVTM, CDR2 ANQGSEA. This CDR3 comprises 15 residues. Deletions cut 0 bases from V and 2 bases from J, with 12 bases between. CDR3 sequence: CSVEDRGPYTDTQYF. The CDR3 nucleotides are TGCAGCGTTGAAGATCGAGGACCGTACACAGATACGCAGTATTTT.

Points on this clone: This may come from a read error, since a much larger clone is one base off. The conserved phenylalanine or tryptophan normally closing the CDR3 is absent here, so this likely arose from a read error. The chain carries TRBV5-6 and TRBJ1-2, with TRBD1 as a possible D gene (6 bases). The length of the CDR3 is 14 residues. Trimming removed 6 bases from V and 9 bases from J, with 21 bases in between. Germline V gene data show CDR1 as SGHDT and CDR2 as YYEEEE. CDR3 sequence (DNA): TGTGCCAGCAACTGGGGGCGGGTCGTGAGGAGCTACACCTCC. It yields the protein CASNWGRVVRSYTS.

This clone was found once. The gene calls are TRBV19 and TRBJ2-5; either TRBD1 or TRBD2 may fit D (5 bases each). The V end was cut by 5 bases, the J end by 4 bases, with 11 bases between. The CDR3 covers 13 residues. Looked up from germline, CDR1 is LNHDA and CDR2 is SQIVND (reference sequence). CDR3: CASSRGRTETQYF. Here the CDR3 DNA reads TGTGCCAGTAGTCGGGGCCGAACAGAGACCCAGTACTTC.

The rearrangement uses TRBV5-3 and TRBJ2-2; D is possibly TRBD2 (5 bases). TRBV5-3 is marked as an open reading frame, function uncertain. The CDR3 totals 18 residues. The V and J ends lost 5 bases and 0 bases respectively, with 20 bases between them. The CDR3: CARRRDAQTDPNTGELFF. CDR3 nucleotides: TGTGCCAGAAGACGGGATGCCCAGACTGATCCGAACACCGGGGAGCTGTTTTTT.

This clone was counted once. The V call is TRBV30, the J call TRBJ1-4; D unclear. Trimming took 2 bases from V and 5 from J, leaving 9 bases between them. The CDR3 covers 13 residues. CDR1 is GTSNPN and CDR2 is SVGIG in the germline V gene (reference sequence). In nucleotides, the CDR3 is TGTGCCTGGAGTCGAGTGGAGAATGAAAAACTGTTTTTT. Translation gives CAWSRVENEKLFF. Full variable domain (missing parts from reference TRBV30 and TRBJ1-4): SQTIHQWPATLVQPVGSPLSLECTVEGTSNPNLYWYRQAAGRGLQLLFYSVGIGQISSEVPQNLSASRPQDRQFILSSKKLLLSDSGFYLCAWSRVENEKLFFGSGTQLSVL.

The chain joins TRBV10-2 to TRBJ2-2; no clear D gene. Trimming took off 6 bases at V and 2 bases at J, with 10 bases between the two ends. Germline V CDR1 and CDR2: WSHSY, SAAADI. The length of the CDR3 is 14 residues. CDR3: CASSPDLNTGELFF. The CDR3 region has the DNA TGCGCCAGCAGCCCGGACCTCAACACCGGGGAGCTGTTTTTT.

The rearrangement joins TRBV14 to TRBJ2-7; D is undetermined. Germline loops: CDR1 SGHDN, CDR2 FVKESK. Deletions cut 1 base from V and 7 bases from J, with 11 bases between. The CDR3 has 13 amino acids. CDR3 region: CASSQVGVGEQYF. In DNA, the CDR3 is TGTGCCAGCAGCCAAGTAGGAGTGGGGGAGCAGTACTTC.

This chain joins TRBV7-6 and TRBJ2-2; weak D call: TRBD2 (7 bases). Germline V gives CDR1 SGHVS, CDR2 FNYEAQ. The CDR3 spans 22 residues. V dropped 5 bases and J dropped 1 base, with 32 bases sitting between them. In DNA form, the CDR3 reads TGTGCCAGCAGCCCCCAACCCTGGGTGCGGGGGCGAGGAAAGGGGAACACCGGGGAGCTGTTTTTT. Translating gives CASSPQPWVRGRGKGNTGELFF.

V usage is TRBV29-1 and J usage is TRBJ2-2, with 11 nucleotides matching TRBD1. Germline-derived CDR1 and CDR2 are SQVTM and ANQGSEA. The V segment lost 7 bases and the J segment 4 bases; nucleotides outside the gene matches: 5. The CDR3 covers 14 residues. CDR3 nucleotide sequence: TGCAGCGCCCAGGGACAGGGGGGCACCGGGGAGCTGTTTTTT. It yields the protein CSAQGQGGTGELFF.

This clone was counted a single time. The V call is TRBV6-5, the J call TRBJ2-3; tentative D call: TRBD1 (5 bases). Germline lookup yields CDR1 MNHEY and CDR2 SVGAGI. The germline V and J ends were trimmed by 0 bases and 2 bases, with 6 bases remaining between them. This CDR3 contains 14 residues. CDR3 residues: CASSYSGATDTQYF. CDR3 bases: TGTGCCAGCAGTTACTCTGGGGCCACAGATACGCAGTATTTT.

The sample holds one count of this clone. This chain links TRBV5-1 with TRBJ1-4, with TRBD1 as a possible D gene (6 bases). The length of the CDR3 is 15 residues. The V and J ends lost 4 bases and 5 bases respectively, with 15 bases between them. Germline V gene lookup returns CDR1 SGHRS and CDR2 YFSETQ. Here the CDR3 DNA reads TGCGCCAGCAGCCGTCTACAGGGACCAAATGAAAAACTGTTTTTT. This gives the protein CASSRLQGPNEKLFF. The whole variable domain, filled in from reference TRBV5-1 and TRBJ1-4, reads KAGVTQTPRYLIKTRGQQVTLSCSPISGHRSVSWYQQTPGQGLQFLFEYFSETQRNKGNFPGRFSGRQFSNSRSEMNVSTLELGDSALYLCASSRLQGPNEKLFFGSGTQLSVL.

This clone was observed at least ten times. This sample also contains other DNA sequences that code for the same CDR3. The rearrangement links TRBV6-1 to TRBJ1-1; D perhaps matches TRBD1 (5 bases). Germline V CDR1 and CDR2: MNHNS, SASEGT. The germline V and J ends were trimmed by 2 bases and 10 bases, with 17 bases remaining between them. The CDR3 is 14 residues long. CDR3 DNA sequence: TGTGCCAGCAGTGAAAGGGGCTCGACCCTGGGAGCTTTCTTT. The encoded protein is CASSERGSTLGAFF.

In regard to this clone: It differs at one base from a far larger clone, so likely a read error. The chain has TRBV10-3 and TRBJ2-7; 8 nucleotides line up with TRBD2. The CDR3 has 15 residues. Germline V gene data show CDR1 as ENHRY and CDR2 as SYGVKD. This chain's CDR3 is CAISDTSGNSYEQHF. CDR3 sequence (DNA): TGTGCCATCAGTGACACTAGCGGAAACTCCTACGAGCAGCACTTC.

Only one count was recorded for this clone. V is TRBV19 and J is TRBJ2-3; TRBD2 matches 8 bases. The CDR3 consists of 14 residues. The V gene's germline CDR1 is LNHDA and CDR2 SQIVND (reference sequence). The V and J ends lost 7 bases and 0 bases, in that order; junction bases with no gene match: 3. The CDR3 sequence: CASTASGSTDTQYF. The CDR3 DNA reads as TGTGCCAGTACGGCTAGCGGGAGCACAGATACGCAGTATTTT.

This clone was detected a few times. The DNA is left out, because the CDR3 cannot be placed on it with certainty; the CDR3 is given as TCRdb lists it. J is TRBJ2-3 and V is TRBV30; TRBD2 is the table's D call, not checked against the DNA. Ends included, the CDR3 has 14 residues. CDR1 GTSNPN and CDR2 SVGIG come from the germline V gene (reference sequence). The CDR3 spells CAWGSGTVSDTRYF.

The J gene is TRBJ2-3, the V gene TRBV5-1, with 11 bases aligning to TRBD2. The germline V gene has CDR1 SGHRS and CDR2 YFSETQ. The V gene end was trimmed by 6 bases and the J gene end by 1 base; junction bases not matched to a gene: 1. The CDR3 spans 14 residues. The CDR3 nucleotides are TGCGCCAGCACGACTAGCGGGGGCACAGATACGCAGTATTTT. Amino acids: CASTTSGGTDTQYF.

The chain links TRBV11-2 to TRBJ2-1; no reliable D call. Trimming stripped 1 base from V and 0 bases from J, with 7 bases between. CDR1 is SGHAT, CDR2 FQNNGV, per germline. The CDR3 has 15 amino acids. CDR3 coding DNA: TGTGCCAGCAGCTTAGTTGCCGGCTCCTACAATGAGCAGTTCTTC. Residues: CASSLVAGSYNEQFF.

CDR3 coding DNA: TGTGCCAGCAGCTCCCGACAGGGGCACTATGGCTACACCTTC. Translating gives CASSSRQGHYGYTF. The chain links TRBV6-1 to TRBJ1-2; 8 bases are a match to TRBD1. The CDR3 covers 14 residues. Per germline, CDR1 MNHNS and CDR2 SASEGT. J lost 3 bases, V lost 6 bases, and 6 bases had no gene match.

The rearrangement uses TRBV5-1 and TRBJ2-7, with TRBD2 identical over 10 bases. Per germline, CDR1 SGHRS and CDR2 YFSETQ. There are 15 residues in the CDR3. With V trimmed by 5 bases and J by 5 bases, 10 bases remained unmatched. In DNA form, the CDR3 reads TGCGCCAGCAGGGTAGTAGCGGGGGGATTGGACGAGCAGTACTTC. Translated, it gives CASRVVAGGLDEQYF. Full variable domain (rest looked up from reference TRBV5-1 and TRBJ2-7): KAGVTQTPRYLIKTRGQQVTLSCSPISGHRSVSWYQQTPGQGLQFLFEYFSETQRNKGNFPGRFSGRQFSNSRSEMNVSTLELGDSALYLCASRVVAGGLDEQYFGPGTRLTVT.

V is TRBV7-3 and J is TRBJ2-1; 8 bases are shared with TRBD2. The CDR3 is made up of 15 amino acids. The J segment lost 8 bases and the V segment lost 5 bases, leaving 11 bases of the junction unmatched. Germline V gene data show CDR1 as SGHTA and CDR2 as FQGTGA. DNA of the CDR3: TGTGCCAGCAGCCACAAAGCGGGGGTACGCGATGAGCAGTTCTTC. This gives the protein CASSHKAGVRDEQFF.